This T cell receptor beta chain was found in a study of T cell changes during pregnancy in multiple sclerosis. The junction had 17 bases not matched to a gene; V was cut back by 7 bases and J by 8 bases. From germline, CDR1 is SQVTM and CDR2 ANQGSEA. CDR3 size: 15 residues. TCRdb's copy holds only in-frame clones and misses some; the assay was immunoSEQ multiplex PCR. Of over 30,000 clones listed, 90% to 95% are singletons. The receptor was derived from a female donor with multiple sclerosis, enrolled in a pregnancy study. This sample comprised CD4+ T cells from peripheral blood mononuclear cells, obtained in the third trimester of pregnancy. The chain carries TRBV29-1 and TRBJ2-1, with 7 bases matching TRBD2. CDR3 DNA: TGCAGCGCCCGAAGCTTACGGGAGGTTATCTATGAGCAGTTCTTC. Translated: CSARSLREVIYEQFF.